This T cell receptor (beta chain) stems from a study of cytomegalovirus exposure and HLA in healthy donors (dated by TCRdb to 2016 to 2017). For context, the study as a whole: In an earlier analysis of 587 of the donors, 276 Gb of sequence data and 90 million to 120 million unique TCR beta sequences from about 179 million T cells were reported. An early release that covered roughly 600 HLA-typed donors contained around 330 gigabases of sequencing data and about 84 million unique TCR sequences. Of the roughly 400 genotyped donors, roughly 80% were placed in the genetic ancestry cluster associated with self-reported Caucasian donors. The study was designed to test whether signatures of past pathogen exposure could be identified by cataloging public T cell receptors. Using immunosequencing, the study profiled T cell repertoires from fewer than 850 subjects and related those repertoires to cytomegalovirus serostatus. Along with the approximately 700-subject first cohort, a separate validation cohort of over a hundred different subjects was used. High-throughput TCR immunosequencing, statistical association of individual TCRs with disease status, and machine learning were combined to predict cytomegalovirus infection status. In a later analysis, previously published TCR beta repertoires from roughly 710 donors were re-analyzed and high-resolution HLA genotyping was added so that TCR occurrence patterns could be studied. Rather than drawing on any new phenotypic data, the later analysis identified candidate immune exposures from TCR beta sequences and the way those sequences occurred across donors. To decide whether each TCR beta V gene segment behaved as functional or pseudogenic, an earlier analysis of over 500 of the donors relied on high-throughput TCR beta sequencing. Donor age, sex, ethnicity and CMV serostatus were compiled together with the repertoire data. Genome-wide SNP genotypes for about 55% of the roughly 670 donors were used in a later genetic analysis, which treated that subset as a discovery cohort. Every discovery cohort repertoire had been produced on one sequencing platform. Both class I and class II loci were covered by HLA typing, at four-digit resolution. The number of donors typed differed by locus, with about 629-640 for A, B, C, DRB1 and DQB1, more than 500 for DQA1, nearly 610 for DPA1, and 400 to 490 for DPB1. Because of strong linkage in the cohort, four or five DR-DQ haplotypes were treated as single units for association and clustering. On average, approximately 250,000 unique TCR beta nucleotide sequences were sequenced per donor among 350 to 400 genotyped donors of the cohort, with around 19% of those sequences being non-productive. The research as a whole found: The authors suggested that the approach could potentially be extended to other disease states and immunological phenotypes. The earlier analysis of fewer than 750 of the donors excluded approximately 17 rarely observed V segments, including chromosome 9 orphons, because counts were too low. In a later analysis, HLA-associated TCR beta chains were found to be more clonally expanded and to have lower generation probabilities than equally common non-associated chains. In a later analysis, the rate of TCR association differed among HLA loci, with DRB1 alleles having the most associated TCRs and HLA-C alleles having the fewest. Most CMV-associated TCR beta chains appeared to be HLA-restricted in a later analysis, and the HLA associations seemed to be driven largely by CMV exposure. A later genetic analysis reported fewer N-insertions in productive TCRs among donors in an Asian-associated ancestry cluster than the approximately 670-donor mean. HLA typing was unavailable for some donors at each locus, so association tests used only the typed subset. A few of the identified cytomegalovirus-associated TCR beta chains were confirmed in vitro to be specific for cytomegalovirus antigens. The study gave a list of about 170 TCR beta chains associated with cytomegalovirus. A further reported finding was that TCR beta sequences accurately predicted the HLA-A and HLA-B alleles for most subjects in the first cohort. A group of highly shared sequence variants was considered likely to be a technical artifact of the sequencing pipeline. Cytomegalovirus status was reported to be diagnosed by the classifier with high specificity and sensitivity in both the original and validation cohorts. The cohort was sequenced for TCR beta chains only, and without alpha or paired-chain data the features that could be detected were limited. An association between a missense DCLRE1C variant and V-gene and J-gene trimming of TCR beta chains was found in a later genetic analysis and replicated in an independent cohort. Across donors, most TCR sequences were observed very rarely, whereas some public TCRs were present in many individuals. According to a later analysis, parvovirus B19, influenza, CMV and Epstein-Barr virus appeared linked to several top co-occurrence clusters. Broadly in line with IMGT annotations, most TCR beta V segments showed up in productive rearrangements about 90% or about 30% of the time in an earlier analysis of 587 of the donors. Linkage disequilibrium might explain the correlated functional status among segregating V segments, but an unknown experimental factor could not be excluded. Some IMGT-functional V segments, including TRBV6-2 and TRBV6-3, could not be told apart with the 87-base-pair reads, so those segments were excluded. Sequencing depth was assumed to be roughly uniform across donors in the presence/absence analyses, though that assumption may not hold. When HLA alleles, especially DR and DQ, strongly co-occurred, attributing TCR associations to individual alleles was difficult. CMV serostatus was the only immune exposure information available for the cohort. In a later analysis, more than 15,000 TCR beta sequences were associated with specific HLA alleles at a false discovery rate of 0.05.

The library was built by means of the immunoSEQ multiplex PCR assay. For the multiplex PCR, a mixture combining 60 forward primers for TCR Vbeta segments and 13 reverse primers for TCR Jbeta segments was used. A multiplex PCR assay on genomic DNA amplified the CDR3 region of rearranged TCR beta genes. On the Illumina HiSeq System, the amplified TCR beta libraries were sequenced as 87-base-pair reads. Concerning the study's data processing: In a later analysis, about 80 million unique TCR beta chains were counted across the roughly 670 repertoires, and roughly 10 million of these chains were shared by at least two donors. To remove PCR and sequencing errors, raw reads were error-corrected and collapsed into unique sequences using a nearest-neighbor algorithm that merged closely related sequences. To assign V, D and J gene segments, CDR3 sequences were aligned to IMGT reference sequences. For a sequence to be retained, a match of at least six nucleotides was required to both a V gene segment and a J gene segment. A rearrangement counted as productive if the CDR3 had no stop codons and remained in frame with V and J, and every other rearrangement counted as non-productive. CDR3 was defined by IMGT convention, running from the second conserved V-encoded cysteine to the conserved J-encoded phenylalanine. In an earlier analysis of approximately 590 of the donors, sequences lacking an unambiguous match to a single V gene segment were excluded. In an earlier analysis of several hundred of the donors, a V segment was called functional when productive rearrangements were above 56.7%, and segregating when the standard deviation between donors exceeded 5%. A statistical classification framework was built to diagnose cytomegalovirus status from the catalog of TCR beta chain sequences. In a later analysis, V and J genes were assigned by comparing TCR nucleotide sequences against IMGT/GENE-DB human TR gene sequences. The TCRdist pipeline was used in a later analysis to assign CDR3 sequences and most-parsimonious VDJ recombination scenarios. In a later analysis, each TCR beta chain was defined by its CDR3 amino acid sequence together with its V-gene family, and reads without a unique V-gene family were excluded. As a way to deal with suspected cross-contamination and a sequencing artifact, a later analysis dropped 592 nucleotide sequences that were highly shared and had low generation probability. In a later analysis, a clonal expansion index was calculated for each public chain from normalized within-repertoire ranks of inferred template counts. In a later analysis, generation probabilities were computed using a VDJ recombination model fitted to out-of-frame rearrangements, and the results were checked against IGoR. Hypergeometric tests were used in a later analysis to score TCR-TCR, TCR-HLA and TCR-CMV co-occurrence, with a repertoire-size bias correction applied to the TCR pairs. A later analysis estimated false discovery rates by permuting HLA or CMV assignments 20 times. In a later analysis, co-occurring TCRs were grouped with DBSCAN, and TCRdist sequence similarity was added when clustering was performed within HLA-allele-positive subsets. Co-occurrence clustering excluded repertoires with fewer than 30,000 or more than 120,000 public chains, plus five with anomalous nucleotide sharing. As stored in TCRdb, this immuneACCESS dataset retains in-frame rearrangements with V and J assigned. A fraction of the clones does not appear; measured against another copy, unresolved V genes explain less than half of the discrepancy, and the remainder lacks a known reason. D and trimming were read from the DNA, whereas the V and J calls and clone size are those reported in that table. The sample data list about 67,000 clones, and about 70% of these were observed just once. The ten biggest clones cover 2% to 2.5% of the sample.

The cohort consisted of 666 healthy bone marrow donors. All cohort members were sampled while nominally healthy, although unrecorded immune exposures were likely present. The donor tested CMV seronegative and was one of the 352 seronegative cohort members. A peripheral blood sample was provided by each donor, and peripheral blood mononuclear cells were used for TCR beta sequencing. The Qiagen DNeasy Blood Extraction Kit was used to extract genomic DNA from the blood cell samples. Inclusive of the bounding cysteine and phenylalanine, the CDR3 is 14 residues long. CDR3 DNA only is kept here, 42 bases in frame from base 1. The germline V gene (reference sequence) yields MNHEY for CDR1 and SMNVEV for CDR2. The V end loses 6 bases and the J end loses 9 bases, and a stretch of 15 bases separates them. Notes on this clone: The antigen it recognizes is unknown. Per-base quality was not reported, and no clone a single base away is much larger than it.

The sequence is built from TRBV27 and TRBJ1-6, and perhaps TRBD1 as D gene, on 6 matching bases. What was sequenced was PBMCs. The source is a woman aged 30 to 39 in good health and CMV-seronegative. At the DNA level, the sequence is TGTGCCAGCAGCCGTCGGGACATAGTTTCACCCCTCCACTTT. This gives the protein CASSRRDIVSPLHF.